The rows below give T cell receptor beta chains drawn from one sample of a study of technical replicates of blood from several donors. TCRdb's table, derived via immunoSEQ multiplex PCR, lists solely in-frame clones and lacks some. The table has 75,000 to 80,000 clones, approximately 94% seen once; the top ten hold 0.3% to 0.5%. The sequencing input was T cells isolated from PBMCs. These receptors all come from a human donor in good health. The CDR3 runs from the conserved cysteine through the conserved F or W. Fields, in order: V gene, J gene, CDR3 length, CDR3 protein.

>TRBV10-3|TRBJ2-7|14
CAISEGTGSYEQYF
>TRBV9|TRBJ1-1|14
CASSSLRENTEAFF
>TRBV9|TRBJ2-5|14
CASSVAGEAETQYF
>TRBV27|TRBJ1-1|11
CASIMNTEAFF
>TRBV19|TRBJ2-1|15
CASSPGTGGYNEQFF
>TRBV25-1|TRBJ2-1|16
CASSEFRTGGYNEQFF
>TRBV30|TRBJ2-7|15
CAWSVRGRGSYEQYF
>TRBV7-9|TRBJ2-1|14
CASSGTASYNEQFF
>TRBV7-9|TRBJ2-1|14
CASSVGDREHEQFF
>TRBV7-9|TRBJ2-1|16
CASSRTLGLAGGEQFF
>TRBV6-5|TRBJ2-2|14
CASSSSGETGELFF
>TRBV2|TRBJ1-5|14
CASSLQGFNQPQHF
>TRBV10-1|TRBJ2-1|18
CASSEPFTSGSSYNEQFF
>TRBV18|TRBJ2-7|13
CASSPPSSYEQYF
>TRBV5-1|TRBJ2-7|15
CASSLALGQPYEQYF